Reported below is one T cell receptor (beta chain). Its antigen is unknown. One end of the junction fails to match germline, which may point to a read error. TCRbeta CDR3 regions were profiled with the immunoSEQ Assay using bias-controlled multiplex PCR amplification of genomic DNA. In the original analysis: To quantify the absolute abundance of each unique TCRbeta CDR3 region, the sequences were collapsed and filtered. Differential abundance was tested with two models: a binomial (Fisher-equivalent) model and a beta-binomial model that adds time-dependent variance fitted from healthy donors. Clones with fewer than 5 combined templates were removed, and a clone was called differentially abundant if the clone's Benjamini-Hochberg FDR was below 0.01. Beta-binomial variance was modeled as a function of total template count across the two samples using the form v = (b*log(k)+a)^2. This immuneACCESS table, as held by TCRdb, lists in-frame sequences with V and J called but not all clones. Of the missing ones, under half trace to an unresolved V gene in checked studies; the others have no known cause. V and J calls plus clone size are reproduced from that table; the DNA served to infer D and trimming. Counted in this sample were approximately 83,000 clones; 80% to 90% of them appeared once. The ten largest make up roughly 4.4% of the sample.

The sample comes from a study of identifying expanded T cells in peripheral blood (dated by TCRdb to between 2018 and 2020). Looking at the study overall: Technical replicates were generated by sequencing separate aliquots of the same genomic DNA pool, with four replicates compared pairwise.

Results the study describes overall, beyond this receptor: For all healthy donors, the variance in clone template counts between two-week samples rose significantly as total template count increased. Both the number of clones called differentially abundant and the false-positive rate were significantly reduced by the beta-binomial model across all healthy-donor time intervals. Approximately 1.2 differentially abundant clones were flagged by the binomial model between technical replicates, whereas about 15 and 18 were flagged over two weeks and four weeks, respectively. It was expected by the authors that biological variance in healthy repertoires might increase further over much longer intervals, such as months to years.

No immune events such as infections were documented for the healthy donors during the collection period. Blood repertoires from healthy donors were used as a training cohort for calibrating time-dependent variance in a beta-binomial model of differential abundance of T-cell clones. The training cohort comprised roughly ten healthy donors, 3 female and 7 male. On average the donors were around 41 years old, and their ages spanned about 25 to 64 years. Obtained from a commercial supplier, whole blood was collected from each healthy donor at three time points set approximately two weeks apart. For immunosequencing, genomic DNA was extracted from unsorted whole blood. Including the terminal cysteine and phenylalanine, the CDR3 comprises 16 residues. Only CDR3 DNA remains: 48 bases, in frame from the first base. The germline V gene gives CDR1 as MGHRA and CDR2 as YSYEKL.

The sequence links TRBV4-1 to TRBJ1-2, with the D gene not clear enough to name. The clonotype was recovered from a person between 18 and 69 years old in good health. The sample taken for sequencing was blood. This receptor has the CDR3 CASSRLLDLGKLNVAF. The nucleotides read TGCGCCAGCAGCCGGCTATTAGACTTAGGTAAACTGAATGTCGCCTTC.